This T cell receptor (beta chain) emerged from a study of T-cell reconstitution after alpha-beta-depleted transplantation in children. The CDR3 sequence is 15 residues long. Per germline, CDR1 SGHVS and CDR2 FQNEAQ. Trimming left V 1 base short and J 6 bases short, with 14 bases between. Unique molecular identifiers were built into the TCRbeta library. TCRdb re-called the PCR reads with MiXCR, one entry per CDR3 protein. Among 100,000 or so distinct CDR3 sequences, about 25% were seen once, and the ten largest hold about 21%. Points from the study as a whole: Most T-cell counts and diversity one year after the transplant came from T cells that were newly produced. Two months or so post-transplant, alpha-beta T cells reportedly derived from several hundred expanded graft clones. Recipient T cells and thymic progenitors that survived were the source of the high TCRbeta diversity seen at day 60 in some patients.

Of note for this clonotype: The antigen is unknown.

The genes are TRBV7-8 and TRBJ2-3; D is unclear. This specimen was PBMCs, taken before TCRalphabeta/CD19-depleted stem cell transplant. The sequence was obtained from a boy aged 2 to 9 with acute lymphoblastic leukemia, due to receive a stem cell transplant. The CDR3 region is CASSLVGGSSDTQYF. CDR3 DNA sequence: TGTGCCAGCAGCTTAGTGGGTGGCTCCTCGGATACGCAGTATTTT.